The following is a T cell receptor (beta chain) sequence with its context. No antigen is known for it. The sample comes from a study of cytomegalovirus exposure and HLA in healthy donors. General study points: In vitro assays verified that three CMV-associated chains recognized CMV antigens specifically.

The CDR3 sequence is 15 residues long. Trimming took 1 base from V and 2 from J; bases not matched to a gene: 3. Germline-derived CDR1 and CDR2 are SGHNT and YYREEE (reference sequence). Method: immunoSEQ multiplex PCR; TCRdb's copy keeps in-frame clones and lacks some. Of approximately 200,000 clones listed, 80% to 95% were seen once; the top ten hold 1% to 1.2%. This sequence originates from a woman aged 18-29 years in good health and CMV-seronegative. Specimen: PBMCs. The chain links TRBV5-4 to TRBJ1-5; 7 nucleotides align to TRBD1. The chain's CDR3 is CASSLPQGGNQPQHF. DNA of the CDR3: TGTGCCAGCAGCTTGCCCCAGGGGGGCAATCAGCCCCAGCATTTT.